One and the same sample provided the 14 T cell receptor beta chains below, sequenced in a study of low-dose radiotherapy and immunotherapy resistance in tumors. The time point is: before trial treatment. cDNA synthesis used a TRAV/TRBV-specific primer set for both chains. The authors amplified TCRs for about 18 PCR cycles with a constant-region primer and a V-primer adapter. TCRdb reanalysed the reads using MiXCR and keeps one entry per CDR3 protein. The sample has roughly 76,000 distinct CDR3 sequences; approximately 17% are singletons. The sequencing here drew on PBMCs, taken before treatment. The receptor source for this set is a male donor with prostate cancer.

The sample holds many counts of this clonotype. The V and J genes are TRBV19 and TRBJ2-5; D is unclear. Trimming stripped 4 bases from V and 1 base from J, with 10 bases between. There are 14 residues in the CDR3. Per the germline V gene, CDR1 is LNHDA and CDR2 is SQIVND (reference sequence). The chain's CDR3 is CASSRSRTQETQYF. The DNA of the CDR3 is TGTGCCAGTAGTAGGTCGAGAACCCAAGAGACCCAGTACTTC.

This clonotype was detected only once. V gene TRBV5-1 combines with J gene TRBJ2-5, with 9 bases matching TRBD1. Germline loops: CDR1 SGHRS, CDR2 YFSETQ. Trimming cost V 4 bases and J 5 bases; bases outside gene matches: 9. This CDR3 is built from 15 residues. In DNA form, the CDR3 reads TGCGCCAGCAGCCCCCAAACAGGGGGCTTGGAGACCCAGTACTTC. Residues: CASSPQTGGLETQYF.

This clonotype came up many times. The chain combines TRBV19 with TRBJ2-1, with TRBD1 identical over 7 bases. V lost 2 bases to trimming and J lost 1 base; unmatched junction nucleotides: 2. Per germline, CDR1 LNHDA and CDR2 SQIVND (reference sequence). The length of the CDR3 is 15 residues. The CDR3 DNA reads as TGTGCCAGTAGTATAAGACAGGGATCCTACAATGAGCAGTTCTTC. Its protein product is CASSIRQGSYNEQFF.

This clonotype was counted at least ten times. This rearrangement joins TRBV20-1 to TRBJ2-3, with 15 bases fitting TRBD2. The CDR3 contains 19 residues. CDR1 and CDR2 from the germline V gene are DFQATT and SNEGSKA (reference sequence). V lost 3 bases, J lost 1 base, and 11 bases stayed unmatched. DNA for the CDR3: TGCAGTGCTAGCCCAGGACTAGCGGGAGGGTTCGGGGGCACAGATACGCAGTATTTT. Protein sequence: CSASPGLAGGFGGTDTQYF.

The chain joins TRBV9 to TRBJ2-2, with 10 bases that match TRBD2. Germline V gene lookup returns CDR1 SGDLS and CDR2 YYNGEE. The CDR3 contains 17 residues. With V trimmed by 1 base and J by 4 bases, 7 bases remained unmatched. CDR3 bases: TGTGCCAGCAGCGTAACGCGTAGCGGGAGGCCCACCGGGGAGCTGTTTTTT. Encoded protein: CASSVTRSGRPTGELFF.

This clonotype was seen many times. This rearrangement joins TRBV11-2 to TRBJ2-3; D not resolved. Trimming left V 6 bases short and J 3 bases short, with 7 bases between. The germline gives CDR1 SGHAT, CDR2 FQNNGV. This CDR3 is built from 12 residues. CDR3 sequence: CASSPTTDTQYF. CDR3 DNA: TGTGCCAGCAGTCCCACAACAGATACGCAGTATTTT.

This clonotype was counted many times. The chain combines TRBV25-1 with TRBJ1-1; D is unresolved. The CDR3 has 15 amino acids. Germline lookup yields CDR1 MGHDK and CDR2 SYGVNS. V was trimmed by 3 bases and J by 4 bases, leaving 15 bases between them. CDR3 sequence: CASSDRLGVGTEAFF. The CDR3 DNA reads as TGTGCCAGCAGTGATCGGTTGGGTGTTGGCACTGAAGCTTTCTTT.

The sample holds many counts of this clonotype. The chain joins TRBV9 to TRBJ1-6; no firm D call. Germline CDR1 and CDR2: SGDLS and YYNGEE. V lost 0 bases to trimming and J lost 8 bases, with 12 bases between them. The CDR3 sequence is 15 residues long. The CDR3 region has the DNA TGTGCCAGCAGCGTAGTAGCAGGAGGGTATTCACCCCTCCACTTT. It is translated as CASSVVAGGYSPLHF.

This clonotype was seen at least ten times. J is TRBJ2-7 and V is TRBV13; either TRBD1 or TRBD2 may fit D (5 bases each). Germline CDR1 reads PRHDT; CDR2 reads FYEKMQ (reference sequence). The V gene lost 1 base and the J gene lost 0 bases, with 22 bases spanning the gap. The CDR3 is made up of 19 amino acids. CDR3 loop: CASSLEWRAGQGVSYEQYF. The CDR3 DNA is TGTGCCAGCAGCTTAGAGTGGCGGGCAGGGCAGGGCGTCTCCTACGAGCAGTACTTC.

This clonotype showed up many times. V gene TRBV24-1 combines with J gene TRBJ2-2, with TRBD1 matching over 7 bases. This CDR3 contains 20 residues. The J segment lost 2 bases and the V segment lost 2 bases, leaving 16 bases of the junction unmatched. Germline assignment: CDR1 KGHDR and CDR2 SFDVKD. CDR3 in amino acids: CATSDSGTGTAYLNTGELFF. The CDR3 region has the DNA TGTGCCACCAGTGATTCAGGGACCGGGACAGCTTACCTTAACACCGGGGAGCTGTTTTTT.

This clonotype was recorded many times. The genes are TRBV4-1 and TRBJ2-5; perhaps TRBD1 as D (7 bases). The CDR3 runs 16 residues. The V end lost 4 bases, the J end lost 5 bases, and 20 bases lay between the germline ends. The germline gives CDR1 MGHRA, CDR2 YSYEKL. As DNA, the CDR3 is TGCGCCAGCAGCCGCGGGACAGCCGAAGTTGGGGAGACCCAGTACTTC. Amino acids: CASSRGTAEVGETQYF.

This clonotype was seen at least ten times. The rearrangement links TRBV4-2 to TRBJ2-5; a possible D gene is TRBD1 (6 bases). CDR1 LGHNA and CDR2 YNFKEQ come from the germline V gene. V was cut by 0 bases and J by 9 bases, with 14 bases left in between. The CDR3 is 14 residues long. CDR3 DNA sequence: TGTGCCAGCAGCCAAGAGCCAGGGGCCCCGGCCCAGTACTTC. Protein sequence: CASSQEPGAPAQYF.

This clonotype was counted ten times or more. The chain couples TRBV4-1 to TRBJ1-5; no clear D gene. The germline V and J ends were trimmed by 0 bases and 7 bases, with 7 bases remaining between them. Germline V gene lookup returns CDR1 MGHRA and CDR2 YSYEKL. The CDR3 is made up of 13 amino acids. The CDR3 sequence is CASSQDSIQPQHF. The CDR3 DNA is TGCGCCAGCAGCCAAGACAGCATACAGCCCCAGCATTTT.

This clonotype was seen many times. The chain links TRBV5-1 to TRBJ2-7; no reliable D call. This CDR3 spans 13 amino acids. Germline CDR1 is SGHRS and CDR2 is YFSETQ. Trimming stripped 0 bases from V and 3 bases from J, with 7 bases between. The CDR3 DNA sequence: TGCGCCAGCAGCTTGGGGGTCGACTACGAGCAGTACTTC. It is translated as CASSLGVDYEQYF.